The 16 T cell receptor beta chains below come from one sample, sequenced in a study of T cell changes during pregnancy in multiple sclerosis. The repertoire was sequenced with immunoSEQ multiplex PCR; TCRdb's copy has only in-frame clones and lacks some. The sample shows about 64,000 clones, 90% of them seen only once. This specimen consisted of peripheral blood, obtained in the second trimester of pregnancy. These receptors all stem from a female donor in good health, enrolled as a control in a pregnancy study.

The J gene is TRBJ1-2, the V gene TRBV5-4, with TRBD1 matching over 9 bases. Trimming took 0 bases from V and 2 from J; bases not matched to a gene: 5. The V gene's germline CDR1 is SGHNT and CDR2 YYREEE (reference sequence). The CDR3 runs to 16 residues. The CDR3 region is CASSLEGTGINYGYTF. The DNA of the CDR3 is TGTGCCAGCAGCTTGGAGGGGACAGGGATAAACTATGGCTACACCTTC.

This sequence joins TRBV5-6 and TRBJ2-7, with 7 bases matching TRBD1. Per the germline V gene, CDR1 is SGHDT and CDR2 is YYEEEE. After removal of 6 bases from V and 0 bases from J, the junction contained 3 bases not matched to a gene. This CDR3 contains 13 residues. Written as DNA, the CDR3 is TGTGCCAGCAAGGACAGGAGCTCCTACGAGCAGTACTTC. Its protein is CASKDRSSYEQYF.

This chain connects TRBV4-2 to TRBJ2-2; 7 bases align to TRBD2. The V and J ends lost 1 base and 7 bases, in that order; junction bases with no gene match: 9. The CDR3 covers 16 residues. CDR1 and CDR2 (germline): LGHNA, YNFKEQ. This CDR3 is CASSQAHASGDGELFF. The CDR3 nucleotides are TGTGCCAGCAGCCAAGCCCACGCTAGCGGAGACGGGGAGCTGTTTTTT.

The CDR3, as DNA: TGTGCCAGCAGCCGAGGCGGACAGGGGGCTGCTGGAAACACCATATATTTT. This encodes CASSRGGQGAAGNTIYF. V gene TRBV7-2 combines with J gene TRBJ1-3, with 11 bases lining up with TRBD1. The V and J ends lost 5 bases and 2 bases, in that order; junction bases with no gene match: 8. This CDR3 is built from 17 residues. Germline-derived CDR1 and CDR2 are SGHTA and FQGNSA.

V usage is TRBV15 and J usage is TRBJ2-7, with 7 bases matching TRBD1. The CDR3 contains 14 residues. Germline V gene data show CDR1 as LNHNV and CDR2 as YYDKDF (reference sequence). J lost 1 base, V lost 5 bases, and 5 bases had no gene match. CDR3 bases: TGTGCCACCAGCTCAGGACAGGAATCCTACGAGCAGTACTTC. Amino acids: CATSSGQESYEQYF.

The J gene is TRBJ1-2, the V gene TRBV9; 10 nucleotides line up with TRBD1. CDR3 size: 15 residues. Germline lookup yields CDR1 SGDLS and CDR2 YYNGEE. With V trimmed by 7 bases and J by 7 bases, 13 bases remained unmatched. The CDR3 DNA is TGTGCCAGCGGGGGGGGAGGGACAGGGGTAAGTGGCTACACCTTC. Translation gives CASGGGGTGVSGYTF.

This clone was found once. The chain carries TRBV2 and TRBJ2-3; 13 nucleotides line up with TRBD2. CDR1 and CDR2 from the germline V gene are SNHLY and FYNNEI. Unmatched junction bases numbered 6, after V lost 6 bases and J lost 6 bases. The CDR3 runs 15 residues. The CDR3 DNA reads as TGTGCCAGCAGGTTGGGACTAGCGGGATGGGATACGCAGTATTTT. Protein product: CASRLGLAGWDTQYF.

The rearrangement joins TRBV6-1 to TRBJ2-3, with TRBD1 matching 7 bases. The trim removed 5 bases at V and 2 bases at J, leaving 7 bases unmatched. CDR3 length equals 15 residues. From germline, CDR1 is MNHNS and CDR2 SASEGT. The CDR3: CASSSTGTDTDTQYF. DNA for the CDR3: TGTGCCAGCAGTAGTACCGGGACAGACACAGATACGCAGTATTTT.

This sequence joins TRBV15 and TRBJ2-1, with a tentative D call TRBD2 (5 bases). Per the germline V gene, CDR1 is LNHNV and CDR2 is YYDKDF (reference sequence). The CDR3 loop spans 15 amino acids. V lost 5 bases to trimming and J lost 0 bases, with 11 bases between them. The CDR3 loop reads CATSSRAASYNEQFF. The CDR3 DNA reads TGTGCCACCAGCTCCCGAGCGGCCTCCTACAATGAGCAGTTCTTC. The full variable domain, completed using reference TRBV15 and TRBJ2-1, is DAMVIQNPRYQVTQFGKPVTLSCSQTLNHNVMYWYQQKSSQAPKLLFHYYDKDFNNEADTPDNFQSRRPNTSFCFLDIRSPGLGDTAMYLCATSSRAASYNEQFFGPGTRLTVL.

This rearrangement joins TRBV6-1 to TRBJ1-1; 8 bases line up with TRBD1. J lost 1 base, V lost 4 bases, and 2 bases had no gene match. The length of the CDR3 is 14 residues. The germline V gene encodes CDR1 MNHNS and CDR2 SASEGT. Written as DNA, the CDR3 is TGTGCCAGCAGTGTGGGGACAGGGAACACTGAAGCTTTCTTT. Translating it yields CASSVGTGNTEAFF.

This clone appeared once. V and J are TRBV30 and TRBJ1-2, with D unresolved. V was cut by 8 bases and J by 6 bases, with 4 bases left in between. CDR3 length equals 8 residues. The germline V gene has CDR1 GTSNPN and CDR2 SVGIG (reference sequence). The CDR3 region has the DNA TGTGCCCATGATGGCTACACCTTC. This translates into CAHDGYTF.

J is TRBJ1-6 and V is TRBV5-5; D is ambiguous. The length of the CDR3 is 16 residues. Per germline, CDR1 SGHKS and CDR2 YYEKEE (reference sequence). The V and J ends lost 6 bases and 0 bases respectively, with 13 bases between them. CDR3: CASTNLDSSYNSPLHF. The CDR3 nucleotides are TGTGCCAGCACCAATCTCGACTCCTCCTATAATTCACCCCTCCACTTT.

The rearrangement joins TRBV27 to TRBJ2-3; D remains ambiguous. The CDR3 consists of 15 residues. Germline-derived CDR1 and CDR2 are MNHEY and SMNVEV (reference sequence). Deletions cut 2 bases from V and 6 bases from J, with 15 bases between. This CDR3 reads CASSLSLAISDTQYF. CDR3 DNA sequence: TGTGCCAGCAGTTTAAGCTTAGCCATCTCGGATACGCAGTATTTT.

This chain connects TRBV2 to TRBJ2-5; 12 bases agree with TRBD2. J was trimmed by 5 bases and V by 5 bases; bases with no gene match: 18. The CDR3 runs 19 residues. The germline V gene has CDR1 SNHLY and CDR2 FYNNEI. The CDR3 loop reads CASSSNPPGLAGVGETQYF. In DNA, the CDR3 is TGTGCCAGCAGTTCTAACCCGCCGGGACTAGCGGGTGTAGGGGAGACCCAGTACTTC.

The gene calls are TRBV5-4 and TRBJ2-5, with D possibly matching TRBD1 (6 bases). The CDR3 is 14 residues long. Germline CDR1 is SGHNT and CDR2 is YYREEE (reference sequence). Trimming left V 0 bases short and J 0 bases short, with 6 bases between. The CDR3 protein is CASSLGTDQETQYF. DNA of the CDR3: TGTGCCAGCAGCTTGGGGACAGACCAAGAGACCCAGTACTTC.

This clone was counted once. V usage is TRBV6-6 and J usage is TRBJ2-5, with a weak D call TRBD2 (6 bases). Germline CDR1 reads MNHNY; CDR2 reads SVGAGI (reference sequence). This CDR3 has 14 amino acids. V was shortened by 0 bases and J by 6 bases, with 11 bases between the two germline ends. The DNA for the CDR3 is TGTGCCAGCAGTTACTCGGGGGGTATGAAGACCCAGTACTTC. It specifies CASSYSGGMKTQYF.